This T cell receptor beta chain originates from a study of beta chain features in type 1 diabetes. In regard to this clone: The antigen remains undetermined.

The sequenced template was cDNA made from the entire isolated RNA. The repertoire was sequenced with immunoSEQ multiplex PCR; TCRdb's copy has only in-frame clones and lacks some. The repertoire holds about 710,000 clones, with roughly 13% as singletons. Looked up from germline, CDR1 is SGHNT and CDR2 is YENEEA. Between the trimmed V and J ends, which lost 2 bases and 3 bases, there was a span of 17 bases. The CDR3 is 17 residues long. Overall study results and limits: In all four CD4+ subsets, TCRB CDR3 length was significantly, moderately reduced in type 1 diabetes.

Sequenced: naive CD4+ T cells from blood. The receptor was derived from a man between 18 and 35 years old with type 1 diabetes. V is TRBV11-3 and J is TRBJ2-4; D is perhaps TRBD2 (5 bases). The CDR3 nucleotides read TGTGCCAGCAGCTTAACCTATGGACCCCGGGGCAAAAACATTCAGTACTTC. Translated, it gives CASSLTYGPRGKNIQYF.